This TCR beta chain was recovered during a study of graft-versus-host responses after intestinal transplantation. Study-level information: Each transplant was multivisceral, liver-intestinal, or isolated intestinal. Induction with anti-thymocyte globulin, then tacrolimus and steroids for about 3 years, was given to all recipients. Overall study results and limits: Elevated graft-versus-host to host-versus-graft clonal ratios in allografts were recorded for patients with graft-donor T cell macrochimerism. Present in recipient marrow, GvH clones included some that appeared first in ileum or blood.

To note about this clone: The antigen is not known.

The table came from immunoSEQ multiplex PCR; TCRdb's copy has only in-frame clones and leaves some out. The sample consists of about 85,000 clones, 80% to 95% of them appearing once. V dropped 1 base and J dropped 3 bases, with 6 bases sitting between them. Per the germline V gene, CDR1 is SQVTM and CDR2 is ANQGSEA. This CDR3 comprises 12 residues. The chain is built from TRBV29-1 and TRBJ1-2, with D hard to call. The source was unstimulated CD8+ T cells sorted from spleen or lymph node cells, collected before transplant. This TCR was recovered from a human donor who was the organ donor for an intestinal transplant. The CDR3 is CSVEAGDYGYTF. CDR3 DNA: TGCAGCGTTGAAGCTGGGGACTATGGCTACACCTTC.